A selection of T cell receptor beta chains follows, all from one sample in a study of blood T cell repertoires in COVID-19. Here immunoSEQ multiplex PCR was the method, and the copy in TCRdb shows in-frame clones only, minus some. Of approximately 250,000 clones listed, 86% are singletons. Sequenced input: peripheral blood. The receptors were sampled from a man in his forties with active or convalescent COVID-19. Both conserved end residues are part of each CDR3. D genes are given only for firm matches. Not every row has a clone size; where given, it reads once, few, many or a size class.

CDR3 | DNA | size | length | J | D | V
CASSLTGGTEQYF | TGTGCCAGCAGCTTAACAGGGGGCACCGAGCAGTACTTC | few | 13 | TRBJ2-7 | TRBD1 | TRBV7-7
CASSPTGDYNEQFF | TGTGCCAGTAGCCCCACAGGGGACTACAATGAGCAGTTCTTC | once | 14 | TRBJ2-1 | TRBD1 | TRBV19
CASSLVLSRGAKNIQYF | TGTGCCAGCAGTCTAGTTTTATCGCGGGGAGCCAAAAACATTCAGTACTTC | . | 17 | TRBJ2-4 | . | TRBV27
CASSMRTGGLHGYTF | TGTGCCAGTAGTATGAGGACAGGGGGCTTACATGGCTACACCTTC | . | 15 | TRBJ1-2 | TRBD1 | TRBV19
CASSAASGGPQETQYF | TGTGCCAGCAGTGCGGCTAGCGGGGGCCCCCAAGAGACCCAGTACTTC | . | 16 | TRBJ2-5 | TRBD2 | TRBV27
CASSLLGDSGSNEQFF | TGCGCCAGCAGCCTACTCGGGGATAGCGGGAGTAATGAGCAGTTCTTC | . | 16 | TRBJ2-1 | TRBD2 | TRBV4-1
CATQGANGKLFF | TGTGCCACCCAGGGGGCGAACGGAAAACTGTTTTTT | few | 12 | TRBJ1-4 | TRBD1 | TRBV3-1/TRBV3-2
CASSPGGDNYEQYF | TGTGCCAGCAGTCCTGGTGGTGACAACTACGAGCAGTACTTC | . | 14 | TRBJ2-7 | . | TRBV28
CASSTGGSGKDTQYF | TGTGCCAGCAGCACCGGAGGGTCGGGGAAAGATACGCAGTATTTT | . | 15 | TRBJ2-3 | . | TRBV7-3
CASGQGTNQPQHF | TGTGCCAGTGGACAGGGGACGAATCAGCCCCAGCATTTT | . | 13 | TRBJ1-5 | TRBD1 | TRBV2
CASSLTGTNYGYTF | TGTGCCAGCAGCTTAACAGGAACTAACTATGGCTACACCTTC | . | 14 | TRBJ1-2 | . | TRBV5-4
CASSLRGSTDTQYF | TGTGCCAGCAGCCTCCGGGGGTCTACAGATACGCAGTATTTT | . | 14 | TRBJ2-3 | . | TRBV11-2
CASSIEGRAGQPQHF | TGTGCCAGTAGTATAGAAGGCAGGGCAGGACAGCCCCAGCATTTT | . | 15 | TRBJ1-5 | . | TRBV19
CAIPRRGGNANTGELFF | TGTGCCATACCCCGGCGGGGGGGGAACGCGAACACCGGGGAGCTGTTTTTT | once | 17 | TRBJ2-2 | TRBD2 | TRBV10-3
CASSPRQGLNTEAFF | TGCGCCAGCAGCCCGAGACAGGGATTGAACACTGAAGCTTTCTTT | . | 15 | TRBJ1-1 | TRBD1 | TRBV5-1
CASSQPPGGNLKDTQYF | TGTGCCAGCAGCCAACCCCCCGGAGGGAATCTTAAGGATACGCAGTATTTT | . | 17 | TRBJ2-3 | . | TRBV7-9
CASSLSPTANTEAFF | TGTGCCAGCAGCTTGTCCCCGACAGCTAACACTGAAGCTTTCTTT | . | 15 | TRBJ1-1 | . | TRBV5-6
CASSSSRDATNEKLFF | TGTGCCAGCAGCTCCTCGCGGGATGCAACTAATGAAAAACTGTTTTTT | . | 16 | TRBJ1-4 | . | TRBV13
CASANSGGGETQYF | TGTGCCAGCGCAAATTCAGGGGGCGGAGAGACCCAGTACTTC | . | 14 | TRBJ2-5 | TRBD1 | TRBV25-1
CASSSGGRGETQYF | TGCGCCAGCAGCTCGGGGGGACGTGGGGAGACCCAGTACTTC | . | 14 | TRBJ2-5 | TRBD2 | TRBV5-1
CASWTGASEAFF | TGTGCCAGCTGGACAGGGGCGTCTGAAGCTTTCTTT | . | 12 | TRBJ1-1 | TRBD1 | TRBV28
CASSLATTGGEGYTF | TGTGCCAGCAGCTTAGCTACGACAGGGGGCGAGGGCTACACCTTC | . | 15 | TRBJ1-2 | TRBD1 | TRBV7-9
CATSRDHFQGRNYGYTF | TGTGCCACCAGCAGAGATCATTTCCAGGGCCGAAACTATGGCTACACCTTC | . | 17 | TRBJ1-2 | . | TRBV15
CASSMWLAGGSGELFF | TGTGCCAGTAGTATGTGGCTAGCGGGAGGAAGCGGGGAGCTGTTTTTT | . | 16 | TRBJ2-2 | TRBD2 | TRBV19
CASVLQGTGPNTEAFF | TGTGCCAGCGTCCTACAGGGCACGGGGCCTAACACTGAAGCTTTCTTT | . | 16 | TRBJ1-1 | . | TRBV28
CASSGQEPINSPLHF | TGTGCCAGCAGCGGACAGGAGCCGATCAATTCACCCCTCCACTTT | few | 15 | TRBJ1-6 | TRBD1 | TRBV6-6
CSVDNRDRVREQFF | TGCAGCGTTGATAATCGGGACAGGGTGCGCGAGCAGTTCTTC | . | 14 | TRBJ2-1 | TRBD1 | TRBV29-1
CASSSPAGARSNQPQHF | TGTGCCAGTAGTAGCCCAGCGGGGGCGAGAAGCAATCAGCCCCAGCATTTT | . | 17 | TRBJ1-5 | . | TRBV19
CASSYSGTGPRGYTF | TGTGCCAGCAGTTATTCCGGGACAGGGCCTCGAGGCTACACCTTC | . | 15 | TRBJ1-2 | TRBD1 | TRBV6-5
CASRPQGVRGYTF | TGTGCCAGCAGGCCTCAGGGCGTCCGGGGCTACACCTTC | . | 13 | TRBJ1-2 | . | TRBV12-3/TRBV12-4
CASSPRTYEQYF | TGTGCCAGCAGCCCCAGGACCTACGAGCAGTACTTC | . | 12 | TRBJ2-7 | . | TRBV7-9
CASSLATGALYGYTF | TGTGCCAGCAGCCTGGCGACAGGTGCCCTCTATGGCTACACCTTC | . | 15 | TRBJ1-2 | . | TRBV3-1/TRBV3-2
CASSLQGQPQHF | TGTGCCAGCAGCTTACAGGGACAGCCCCAGCATTTT | few | 12 | TRBJ1-5 | . | TRBV28
CASSLNRVWNYGYTF | TGTGCCAGTAGCTTAAACAGGGTTTGGAACTATGGCTACACCTTC | . | 15 | TRBJ1-2 | . | TRBV19
CASSAQRGYNEQFF | TGTGCCAGCAGTGCCCAGCGGGGGTACAATGAGCAGTTCTTC | . | 14 | TRBJ2-1 | TRBD2 | TRBV2
CSVEEWSGTLNTEAFF | TGCAGCGTTGAAGAGTGGTCCGGGACACTGAACACTGAAGCTTTCTTT | . | 16 | TRBJ1-1 | . | TRBV29-1
CASAADRRNQPQHF | TGTGCCAGCGCAGCGGACAGGCGGAATCAGCCCCAGCATTTT | . | 14 | TRBJ1-5 | TRBD1 | TRBV2
CASSSANGIEEKLFF | TGCGCCAGCAGCAGCGCAAACGGCATTGAAGAAAAACTGTTTTTT | . | 15 | TRBJ1-4 | . | TRBV5-1
CSASSGSVNEQFF | TGCAGTGCTAGTAGCGGGAGCGTGAATGAGCAGTTCTTC | . | 13 | TRBJ2-1 | TRBD2 | TRBV20-1
CAIWTSGNEQFF | TGTGCCATCTGGACTAGCGGCAATGAGCAGTTCTTC | once | 12 | TRBJ2-1 | TRBD2 | TRBV6-5
CASSLDLGRSYEQYF | TGTGCCAGCAGCTTAGATCTTGGCAGATCCTACGAGCAGTACTTC | . | 15 | TRBJ2-7 | . | TRBV11-3
CASSLDSPSGGTSTDTQYF | TGTGCCAGCAGTTTAGACAGTCCTAGCGGGGGGACTAGCACAGATACGCAGTATTTT | . | 19 | TRBJ2-3 | TRBD2 | TRBV27
CASSYSGLGNNEQFF | TGTGCCAGCAGTTACTCCGGACTAGGGAACAATGAGCAGTTCTTC | . | 15 | TRBJ2-1 | TRBD2 | TRBV6-2/TRBV6-3
CASSLTSGDTEAFF | TGTGCCAGCAGCTTAACTTCAGGGGACACTGAAGCTTTCTTT | . | 14 | TRBJ1-1 | . | TRBV13
CASSLATGFFDTIYF | TGTGCCAGCAGCTTAGCGACTGGGTTCTTCGACACCATATATTTT | . | 15 | TRBJ1-3 | . | TRBV7-2
CASSLESPRQYF | TGTGCCAGCAGCTTAGAGTCTCCGAGGCAGTACTTC | . | 12 | TRBJ2-7 | . | TRBV11-3
CASSTDRGRSYEQYF | TGTGCCAGCAGCACCGACAGGGGGCGCTCCTACGAGCAGTACTTC | . | 15 | TRBJ2-7 | TRBD1 | TRBV5-4
CASSRTQGGNYGYTF | TGTGCCAGCAGCCGAACCCAGGGAGGGAACTATGGCTACACCTTC | . | 15 | TRBJ1-2 | . | TRBV7-9
CAVGGTGNEKLFF | TGTGCCGTCGGTGGGACAGGAAATGAAAAACTGTTTTTT | . | 13 | TRBJ1-4 | TRBD1 | TRBV6-5
CATSEREADTQYF | TGTGCCACCAGTGAGAGGGAAGCAGATACGCAGTATTTT | . | 13 | TRBJ2-3 | . | TRBV24-1
CATSGSQGYTEAFF | TGTGCCACCAGTGGTTCGCAGGGCTACACTGAAGCTTTCTTT | . | 14 | TRBJ1-1 | . | TRBV24-1
CASGSGEQETQYF | TGTGCTAGTGGTTCGGGAGAACAAGAGACCCAGTACTTC | . | 13 | TRBJ2-5 | . | TRBV12-5
CASSRITGGNSPLHF | TGTGCCAGCAGTAGAATAACAGGGGGGAATTCACCCCTCCACTTT | . | 15 | TRBJ1-6 | TRBD1 | TRBV6-5
CASSLIDRGKLFF | TGTGCCAGCAGTTTGATCGACAGGGGAAAACTGTTTTTT | . | 13 | TRBJ1-4 | TRBD1 | TRBV28
CASSGGSSYNEQFF | TGTGCCAGCAGCGGGGGGAGCTCCTACAATGAGCAGTTCTTC | . | 14 | TRBJ2-1 | . | TRBV7-3
CASSPRGGTAGNTIYF | TGTGCCAGCAGCCCTAGGGGGGGGACCGCTGGAAACACCATATATTTT | . | 16 | TRBJ1-3 | . | TRBV11-2
CASSPAYRTPTYGYTF | TGTGCCAGCAGCCCCGCGTACAGGACCCCCACCTATGGCTACACCTTC | . | 16 | TRBJ1-2 | . | TRBV4-2
CSVSIAGGWGGDTQYF | TGCAGCGTCTCTATAGCGGGAGGTTGGGGAGGAGATACGCAGTATTTT | . | 16 | TRBJ2-3 | TRBD2 | TRBV29-1
CASTRAGTFGYTF | TGTGCCAGCACCCGAGCAGGGACATTTGGCTACACCTTC | . | 13 | TRBJ1-2 | . | TRBV6-5